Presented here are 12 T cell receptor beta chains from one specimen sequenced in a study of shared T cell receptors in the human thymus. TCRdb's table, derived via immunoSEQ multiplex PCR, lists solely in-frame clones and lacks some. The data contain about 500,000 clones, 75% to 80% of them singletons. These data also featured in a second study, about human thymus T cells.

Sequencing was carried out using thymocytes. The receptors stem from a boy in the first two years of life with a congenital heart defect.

CDR3 in DNA: TGTGCCAGCAGCGTGCCACTAGCAGCTAGCACAGATACGCAGTATTTT. Amino acids: CASSVPLAASTDTQYF. The V call is TRBV9, the J call TRBJ2-3; maybe TRBD2 (6 bases). The CDR3 is 16 amino acids. CDR1 is SGDLS, CDR2 YYNGEE, per germline. The germline V and J ends were trimmed by 2 bases and 0 bases, with 13 bases remaining between them.

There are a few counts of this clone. In DNA form, the CDR3 reads TGTGCCTGGCTAGCGGGAGGGGACACCGGGGAGCTGTTTTTT. It is translated as CAWLAGGDTGELFF. The J gene is TRBJ2-2, the V gene TRBV30, with 12 bases matching TRBD2. Trimming at V came to 5 bases and at J to 3 bases, leaving 1 base not matched to a gene. Germline lookup yields CDR1 GTSNPN and CDR2 SVGIG (reference sequence). This CDR3 is built from 14 residues.

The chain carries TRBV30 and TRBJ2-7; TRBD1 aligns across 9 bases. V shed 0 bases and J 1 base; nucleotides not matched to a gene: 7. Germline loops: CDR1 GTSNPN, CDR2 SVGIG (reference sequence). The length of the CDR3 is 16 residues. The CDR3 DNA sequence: TGTGCCTGGAGTGTAAACACAGGGGGCCCTTCCTACGAGCAGTACTTC. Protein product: CAWSVNTGGPSYEQYF.

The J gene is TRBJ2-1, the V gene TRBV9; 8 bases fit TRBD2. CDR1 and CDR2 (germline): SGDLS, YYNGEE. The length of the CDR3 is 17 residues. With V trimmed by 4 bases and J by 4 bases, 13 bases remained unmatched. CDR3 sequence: CASSPRIAGTTYNEQFF. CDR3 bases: TGTGCCAGCAGCCCCAGGATAGCGGGAACCACTTACAATGAGCAGTTCTTC.

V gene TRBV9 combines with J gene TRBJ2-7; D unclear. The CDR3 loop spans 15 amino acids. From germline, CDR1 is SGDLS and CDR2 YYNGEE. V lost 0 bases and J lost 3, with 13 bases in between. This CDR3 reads CASSVDWRPGYEQYF. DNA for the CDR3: TGTGCCAGCAGCGTAGATTGGAGACCGGGCTACGAGCAGTACTTC.

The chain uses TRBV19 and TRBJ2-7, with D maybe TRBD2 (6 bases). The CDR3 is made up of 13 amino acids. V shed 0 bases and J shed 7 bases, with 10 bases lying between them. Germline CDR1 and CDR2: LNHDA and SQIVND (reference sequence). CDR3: CASSIDTEGEQYF. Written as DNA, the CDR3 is TGTGCCAGTAGTATAGATACGGAGGGGGAGCAGTACTTC.

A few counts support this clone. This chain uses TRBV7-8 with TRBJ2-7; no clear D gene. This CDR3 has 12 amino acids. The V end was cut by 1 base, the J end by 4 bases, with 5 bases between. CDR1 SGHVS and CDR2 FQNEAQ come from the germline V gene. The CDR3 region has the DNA TGTGCCAGCAGCTTAGACGCGTACGAGCAGTACTTC. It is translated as CASSLDAYEQYF. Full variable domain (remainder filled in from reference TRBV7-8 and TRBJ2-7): GAGVSQSPRYKVAKRGQDVALRCDPISGHVSLFWYQQALGQGPEFLTYFQNEAQLDKSGLPSDRFFAERPEGSVSTLKIQRTQQEDSAVYLCASSLDAYEQYFGPGTRLTVT.

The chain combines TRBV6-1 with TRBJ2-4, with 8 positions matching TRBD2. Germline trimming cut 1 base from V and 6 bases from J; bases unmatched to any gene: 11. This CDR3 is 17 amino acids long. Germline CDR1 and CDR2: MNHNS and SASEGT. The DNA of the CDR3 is TGTGCCAGCAGTGAAGGGGCTAGCGGGCACCTCAGAAACATTCAGTACTTC. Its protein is CASSEGASGHLRNIQYF.

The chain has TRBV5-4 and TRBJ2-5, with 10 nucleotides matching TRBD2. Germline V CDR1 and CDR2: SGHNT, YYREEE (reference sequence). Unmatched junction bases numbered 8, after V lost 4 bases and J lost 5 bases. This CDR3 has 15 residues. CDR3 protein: CASSPSGRAQETQYF. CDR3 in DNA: TGTGCCAGCAGCCCGAGCGGGAGGGCCCAGGAGACCCAGTACTTC.

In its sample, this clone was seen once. This CDR3 reads CASSAYKGKWANEQFF. The CDR3 DNA reads as TGCGCCAGCAGCGCGTACAAGGGGAAGTGGGCAAATGAGCAGTTCTTC. The chain employs TRBV4-1 and TRBJ2-1; D might be TRBD1 (5 bases). V lost 5 bases and J 7 bases, leaving 21 bases between the germline ends. This CDR3 spans 16 amino acids. Germline V gene lookup returns CDR1 MGHRA and CDR2 YSYEKL.

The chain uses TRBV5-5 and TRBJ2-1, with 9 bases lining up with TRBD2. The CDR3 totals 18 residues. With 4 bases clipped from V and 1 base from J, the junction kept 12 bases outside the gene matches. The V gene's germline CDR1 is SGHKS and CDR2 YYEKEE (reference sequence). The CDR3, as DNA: TGTGCCAGCAGCCCTGGAGAGCGGGAGGCCGGGTCCTACAATGAGCAGTTCTTC. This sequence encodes CASSPGEREAGSYNEQFF.

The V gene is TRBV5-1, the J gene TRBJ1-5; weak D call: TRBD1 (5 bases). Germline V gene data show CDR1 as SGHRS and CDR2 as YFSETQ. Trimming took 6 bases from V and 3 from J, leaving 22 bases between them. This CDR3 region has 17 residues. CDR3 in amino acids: CASTERAIDSHNQPQHF. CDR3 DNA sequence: TGCGCCAGCACCGAGCGAGCCATAGACAGCCACAATCAGCCCCAGCATTTT. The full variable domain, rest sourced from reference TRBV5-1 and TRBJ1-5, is KAGVTQTPRYLIKTRGQQVTLSCSPISGHRSVSWYQQTPGQGLQFLFEYFSETQRNKGNFPGRFSGRQFSNSRSEMNVSTLELGDSALYLCASTERAIDSHNQPQHFGDGTRLSIL.